The clone carrying this T cell receptor beta chain was counted once. Its antigen is still unknown. These data come from a study of cytomegalovirus exposure and HLA in healthy donors. General observations from the study: A few of the chains that were CMV-associated were confirmed in vitro to be specific for CMV antigens.

Vbeta (60) and Jbeta (13) primers were used in the PCR. Method: immunoSEQ multiplex PCR; TCRdb's copy keeps in-frame clones and lacks some. The sample consists of roughly 230,000 clones, around 78% of them appearing once. Germline values: CDR1 SGHKS, CDR2 YYEKEE (reference sequence). Trimming shortened V by 4 bases and J by 2 bases, and 9 bases separated the two germline ends. The CDR3 is made up of 13 amino acids. V and J are TRBV5-5 and TRBJ1-2; D remains ambiguous. The receptor's source is a boy between 10 and 17 years old in good health and CMV-seronegative. Sequencing was performed on PBMCs. CDR3 DNA sequence: TGTGCCAGCAGCCCGACTTTAAACTATGGCTACACCTTC. Translation: CASSPTLNYGYTF.